This T cell receptor beta chain was sequenced in a study of tumour-infiltrating T cells in Burkitt lymphoma. Study background: Productive clonality predicted overall and progression-free survival.

Assay used: immunoSEQ multiplex PCR; TCRdb lists only in-frame clones, some missing. Among several thousand clones listed, around two thirds were seen once. CDR1 and CDR2 (germline): MNHEY, SVGAGI. V gave up 7 bases and J gave up 3 bases, with 12 bases separating them. The CDR3 is made up of 13 amino acids. The chain uses TRBV6-5 and TRBJ1-1; TRBD1 might be the D (5 bases). The sequence was obtained from a human donor with diffuse large B-cell lymphoma. Sequencing was done on a sample of tumor tissue. The CDR3 DNA reads as TGTGCCAGCACCTCGCCCAGGGACACTGAAGCTTTCTTT. As protein: CASTSPRDTEAFF.